The rows below give T cell receptor beta chains drawn from one sample of a study of cytomegalovirus exposure and HLA in healthy donors. Repertoires were generated with immunoSEQ multiplex PCR, while TCRdb's copy carries only in-frame clones and drops some. Of 120,000 to 150,000 clones detected, around 80% appear once; the ten largest clones hold just over 8.5%. Sequencing was carried out using PBMCs. These receptor sequences come from a woman aged 45-65 years in good health and CMV-seropositive. CDR3s include the opening cysteine and the closing phenylalanine or tryptophan. The D gene is left open where the match is weak. The size field is filled for only some rows; it gives once, few, many or a size class.

V gene: TRBV4-3
J gene: TRBJ1-6
D gene: -
clone size: -
CDR3 protein: CASSQSAGRNSPLHF
CDR3 DNA: TGCGCCAGCAGCCAATCAGCAGGGCGTAATTCACCCCTCCACTTT

V gene: TRBV21-1
J gene: TRBJ2-5
D gene: -
clone size: -
CDR3 protein: CASSKGGRIGETQYF
CDR3 DNA: TGTGCCAGCAGCAAAGGGGGCAGAATAGGAGAGACCCAGTACTTC

V gene: TRBV2
J gene: TRBJ1-1
D gene: -
clone size: few
CDR3 protein: CASSPETGWNTEAFF
CDR3 DNA: TGTGCCAGCAGTCCCGAGACAGGCTGGAACACTGAAGCTTTCTTT

V gene: TRBV7-9
J gene: TRBJ2-3
D gene: -
clone size: -
CDR3 protein: CASSLAFSGDTQYF
CDR3 DNA: TGTGCCAGCAGCTTAGCGTTTTCCGGGGATACGCAGTATTTT

V gene: TRBV7-2
J gene: TRBJ2-7
D gene: TRBD1
clone size: -
CDR3 protein: CASSGQGVPYEQYF
CDR3 DNA: TGTGCCAGCAGCGGACAGGGGGTCCCCTACGAGCAGTACTTC

V gene: TRBV5-5
J gene: TRBJ2-7
D gene: TRBD1
clone size: -
CDR3 protein: CASSKMGQAAYEQYF
CDR3 DNA: TGTGCCAGCAGCAAAATGGGACAGGCGGCCTACGAGCAGTACTTC

V gene: TRBV28
J gene: TRBJ1-2
D gene: -
clone size: few
CDR3 protein: CASSNGRYYGYTF
CDR3 DNA: TGTGCCAGCAGCAACGGCAGGTACTATGGCTACACCTTC

V gene: TRBV29-1
J gene: TRBJ2-2
D gene: -
clone size: -
CDR3 protein: CSVVGGNTGELFF
CDR3 DNA: TGCAGCGTTGTGGGGGGGAACACCGGGGAGCTGTTTTTT

V gene: TRBV28
J gene: TRBJ1-2
D gene: -
clone size: -
CDR3 protein: CASSLGQFNYGYTF
CDR3 DNA: TGTGCCAGCAGTTTAGGGCAGTTCAACTATGGCTACACCTTC

V gene: TRBV27
J gene: TRBJ1-2
D gene: TRBD1
clone size: -
CDR3 protein: CASSFGQGAGYTF
CDR3 DNA: TGTGCCAGCAGTTTTGGACAGGGGGCTGGCTACACCTTC

V gene: TRBV27
J gene: TRBJ2-5
D gene: TRBD1
clone size: once
CDR3 protein: CASSLRTGRETQYF
CDR3 DNA: TGTGCCAGCAGTCTACGGACAGGGCGGGAGACCCAGTACTTC

V gene: TRBV7-3
J gene: TRBJ1-1
D gene: TRBD1
clone size: -
CDR3 protein: CASSPSTGIGTEAFF
CDR3 DNA: TGTGCCAGCAGCCCCTCGACAGGGATTGGCACTGAAGCTTTCTTT

V gene: TRBV27
J gene: TRBJ1-2
D gene: TRBD1
clone size: -
CDR3 protein: CASGTGYYGYTF
CDR3 DNA: TGTGCCAGCGGGACAGGGTACTATGGCTACACCTTC

V gene: TRBV5-5
J gene: TRBJ2-3
D gene: TRBD2
clone size: -
CDR3 protein: CASSFGTTLSDTQYF
CDR3 DNA: TGTGCCAGCAGCTTCGGGACTACTCTCTCAGATACGCAGTATTTT

V gene: TRBV5-1
J gene: TRBJ1-2
D gene: -
clone size: -
CDR3 protein: CASSFRGAIFAEAGANYGYTF
CDR3 DNA: TGCGCCAGCAGCTTTCGGGGGGCAATCTTCGCCGAGGCCGGAGCTAACTATGGCTACACCTTC

V gene: TRBV9
J gene: TRBJ1-4
D gene: TRBD1
clone size: few
CDR3 protein: CASSAESGTVNEKLFF
CDR3 DNA: TGTGCCAGCAGCGCCGAATCCGGGACAGTTAATGAAAAACTGTTTTTT

V gene: TRBV11-2
J gene: TRBJ1-2
D gene: TRBD1
clone size: -
CDR3 protein: CASSPRGQGLTSGYTF
CDR3 DNA: TGTGCCAGCAGCCCGAGAGGACAGGGGCTTACCAGTGGCTACACCTTC

V gene: TRBV19
J gene: TRBJ2-1
D gene: TRBD1
clone size: once
CDR3 protein: CASSDRGRNDEQFF
CDR3 DNA: TGTGCCAGTAGTGACAGGGGGAGGAATGATGAGCAGTTCTTC

V gene: TRBV12-5
J gene: TRBJ2-3
D gene: TRBD2
clone size: -
CDR3 protein: CASGSGLAGGPGDTQYF
CDR3 DNA: TGTGCTAGTGGATCCGGACTAGCGGGGGGGCCGGGAGATACGCAGTATTTT

V gene: TRBV21-1
J gene: TRBJ2-2
D gene: -
clone size: -
CDR3 protein: CASSKKWSPKYTGELFF
CDR3 DNA: TGTGCCAGCAGCAAAAAATGGAGCCCTAAGTACACCGGGGAGCTGTTTTTT

V gene: TRBV5-1
J gene: TRBJ1-2
D gene: -
clone size: -
CDR3 protein: CASSLGQGLGYTF
CDR3 DNA: TGCGCCAGCAGCTTAGGGCAGGGTTTGGGCTACACCTTC

V gene: TRBV18
J gene: TRBJ1-1
D gene: -
clone size: -
CDR3 protein: CASSPPPYHEAFF
CDR3 DNA: TGTGCCAGCTCACCACCGCCCTACCATGAAGCTTTCTTT

V gene: TRBV5-1
J gene: TRBJ1-6
D gene: -
clone size: -
CDR3 protein: CASSLTRNNSPLHF
CDR3 DNA: TGCGCCAGCAGCTTAACCAGAAATAATTCACCCCTCCACTTT

V gene: TRBV5-1
J gene: TRBJ1-2
D gene: TRBD1
clone size: -
CDR3 protein: CASSSSRDREQGYTF
CDR3 DNA: TGCGCCAGCAGCTCCTCCCGGGACAGGGAACAGGGCTACACCTTC

V gene: TRBV7-2
J gene: TRBJ1-1
D gene: -
clone size: -
CDR3 protein: CASSKTGNTEAFF
CDR3 DNA: TGTGCCAGCAGTAAGACAGGGAACACTGAAGCTTTCTTT

V gene: TRBV28
J gene: TRBJ1-2
D gene: -
clone size: -
CDR3 protein: CASHTYLRGGYTF
CDR3 DNA: TGTGCCAGCCATACTTACCTTCGAGGAGGCTACACCTTC

V gene: TRBV7-9
J gene: TRBJ2-5
D gene: -
clone size: -
CDR3 protein: CASSPTRGGGAQETQYF
CDR3 DNA: TGTGCCAGCAGCCCCACCCGGGGCGGGGGCGCCCAAGAGACCCAGTACTTC

V gene: TRBV12-5
J gene: TRBJ2-1
D gene: TRBD2
clone size: -
CDR3 protein: CASGGSLYNEQFF
CDR3 DNA: TGTGCTTCCGGGGGGTCACTCTACAATGAGCAGTTCTTC

V gene: TRBV7-2
J gene: TRBJ1-4
D gene: -
clone size: -
CDR3 protein: CASSWSGAGSNEKLFF
CDR3 DNA: TGTGCCAGCAGCTGGTCGGGCGCGGGGAGTAATGAAAAACTGTTTTTT